What follows are 15 T cell receptor beta chains derived from one specimen sequenced in a study of blood T cells in healthy people across ages. Primed by a sample-barcoded 5' primer and a J-beta primer mix, a second PCR proceeded for roughly 7 to 12 cycles. TCRdb used MiXCR to reprocess the 5' RACE reads, holding one entry per CDR3 protein. The table has fewer than 1,000,000 distinct CDR3 sequences, around 45% seen once; the top ten hold roughly 19%. The sequenced sample was blood. The receptors were sampled from a man in his sixties in good health.

Regarding this clonotype: Its ends do not fully match the called genes, so a read error is possible. The chain carries TRBV25-1 and TRBJ2-7; 9 nucleotides agree with TRBD1. CDR1 is MGHDK and CDR2 is SYGVNS in the germline V gene. The CDR3 extends over 15 amino acids. CDR3 coding DNA: TGTGCCAGCAGTGCCCGGGACAGGGCCTCCTACGTGCAGTACTTC. It specifies CASSARDRASYVQYF.

This clonotype was recorded a few times. The genes are TRBV7-2 and TRBJ2-7; D is perhaps TRBD1 or TRBD2 (6 bases each). Germline V gene data show CDR1 as SGHTA and CDR2 as FQGNSA. Trimming pared 5 bases from V and 5 bases from J, leaving 22 bases between. The CDR3 extends over 16 amino acids. The CDR3 region is CASSSREASGAHEQYF. In DNA, the CDR3 is TGTGCCAGCAGCAGCAGGGAAGCGTCGGGGGCCCACGAGCAGTACTTC.

The rearrangement links TRBV2 to TRBJ2-4, with 9 positions matching TRBD1. Gene TRBJ2-5 matches the end of the DNA better, so the J call may be wrong. The CDR3 spans 14 residues. Germline CDR1 is SNHLY and CDR2 is FYNNEI. CDR3 nucleotide sequence: TGTGCCAGCAGTGAACACAGGGGGCTGGAGACCCAGTACTTC. Translation gives CASSEHRGLETQYF.

V usage is TRBV20-1 and J usage is TRBJ1-1; D might be TRBD1 (6 bases). The CDR3 runs 14 residues. V lost 3 bases and J 7 bases, leaving 18 bases between the germline ends. The germline V gene encodes CDR1 DFQATT and CDR2 SNEGSKA (reference sequence). The CDR3, as DNA: TGCAGTGCTAGGCGGGGGCAGGGCAGCGGTGAAGCTTTCTTT. This sequence encodes CSARRGQGSGEAFF.

V usage is TRBV6-1 and J usage is TRBJ1-1; tentative D call: TRBD1 (6 bases). This CDR3 is built from 17 residues. Germline CDR1 is MNHNS and CDR2 is SASEGT. Between the trimmed V and J ends, which lost 5 bases and 1 base, there was a span of 20 bases. CDR3 nucleotides: TGTGCCAGCAGTCGGAGACCGGGACAAAGAAAGAACACTGAAGCTTTCTTT. Its translation: CASSRRPGQRKNTEAFF.

The chain has TRBV4-3 and TRBJ1-1; tentative D call: TRBD1 (6 bases). The CDR3 length is 15 residues. Germline CDR1 and CDR2: LGHNA and YSLEER. The germline V and J ends were trimmed by 4 bases and 8 bases, with 20 bases remaining between them. CDR3: CASSPQDTGGPEAFF. CDR3 sequence (DNA): TGCGCCAGCAGCCCACAGGATACCGGGGGGCCCGAAGCTTTCTTT.

This clonotype was counted a few times. The genes are TRBV4-1 and TRBJ2-1; 8 bases are a match to TRBD1. The CDR3 totals 17 residues. The germline gives CDR1 MGHRA, CDR2 YSYEKL. The junction had 13 bases not matched to a gene; V was cut back by 7 bases and J by 2 bases. As DNA, the CDR3 is TGCGCCAGCAACCCCGGGCCGGCAGGGGGCACCTACAATGAGCAGTTCTTC. Translating gives CASNPGPAGGTYNEQFF.

The chain links TRBV7-8 to TRBJ2-1; no clear D. Germline V gene lookup returns CDR1 SGHVS and CDR2 FQNEAQ. The CDR3 runs to 16 residues. The germline V and J ends were trimmed by 3 bases and 2 bases, with 14 bases remaining between them. The CDR3 DNA is TGTGCCAGCAGCTTGGAGATGTCTAGGCCCTACAATGAGCAGTTCTTC. Translation: CASSLEMSRPYNEQFF.

V usage is TRBV5-1 and J usage is TRBJ2-3, with a tentative D call TRBD2 (5 bases). The CDR3 is 15 residues long. Germline lookup yields CDR1 SGHRS and CDR2 YFSETQ. Deletions cut 6 bases from V and 0 bases from J, with 14 bases between. The CDR3 sequence: CASTLWERSTDTQYF. In DNA, the CDR3 is TGCGCCAGCACCCTTTGGGAGCGTAGCACAGATACGCAGTATTTT.

This rearrangement joins TRBV5-1 to TRBJ2-7; tentatively, D is TRBD2 (6 bases). V lost 4 bases and J 5 bases, leaving 19 bases between the germline ends. Germline values: CDR1 SGHRS, CDR2 YFSETQ. This CDR3 contains 15 residues. The CDR3: CASSPSGEVWNEQYF. The CDR3 nucleotides read TGCGCCAGCAGCCCCTCGGGGGAAGTTTGGAACGAGCAGTACTTC.

This chain links TRBV4-1 with TRBJ2-1; 8 bases fit TRBD1. CDR3 size: 16 residues. The ends lost 0 bases at V and 3 bases at J; junction bases unmatched: 4. Per germline, CDR1 MGHRA and CDR2 YSYEKL. CDR3 amino acids: CASSQDEGTGYNEQFF. Here the CDR3 DNA reads TGCGCCAGCAGCCAAGATGAAGGGACAGGCTACAATGAGCAGTTCTTC.

This clonotype was seen only once. The chain uses TRBV7-8 and TRBJ2-5; D is unresolved. The CDR3 extends over 14 amino acids. V was shortened by 0 bases and J by 7 bases, with 12 bases between the two germline ends. Germline V gene sequence: CDR1 SGHVS, CDR2 FQNEAQ. The CDR3 reads CASSLAGGGGTQYF. Written as DNA, the CDR3 is TGTGCCAGCAGCTTAGCGGGTGGTGGTGGGACCCAGTACTTC. Full variable domain (remainder filled in from reference TRBV7-8 and TRBJ2-5): GAGVSQSPRYKVAKRGQDVALRCDPISGHVSLFWYQQALGQGPEFLTYFQNEAQLDKSGLPSDRFFAERPEGSVSTLKIQRTQQEDSAVYLCASSLAGGGGTQYFGPGTRLLVL.

This clonotype occurred a few times. This chain joins TRBV12-3 or TRBV12-4 and TRBJ2-7; tentative D call: TRBD2 (5 bases). The germline V and J ends were trimmed by 3 bases and 3 bases, with 15 bases remaining between them. This CDR3 contains 15 residues. For the CDR3, the DNA is TGTGCCAGCAGTTTGCGTCCGGGAACCCGCTACGAGCAGTACTTC. Protein product: CASSLRPGTRYEQYF.

This clonotype was seen only a few times. CDR3 residues: CASRTEGLAGTSYNEQFF. In nucleotides, the CDR3 is TGTGCCAGCAGAACCGAAGGACTAGCGGGAACCTCCTACAATGAGCAGTTCTTC. The chain links TRBV12-3 or TRBV12-4 to TRBJ2-1, with TRBD2 identical over 12 bases. Unmatched junction bases numbered 9, after V lost 6 bases and J lost 0 bases. The CDR3 spans 18 residues.

This clonotype was observed a handful of times. The V gene is TRBV6-5, the J gene TRBJ1-2, with D possibly TRBD1 on 6 matching bases. The CDR3 totals 13 residues. Trimming stripped 6 bases from V and 8 bases from J, with 16 bases between. Looked up from germline, CDR1 is MNHEY and CDR2 is SVGAGI. CDR3 nucleotide sequence: TGTGCCAGCAGCAGGACAGCTAGAAGGGGCTACACCTTC. Translated, it gives CASSRTARRGYTF.